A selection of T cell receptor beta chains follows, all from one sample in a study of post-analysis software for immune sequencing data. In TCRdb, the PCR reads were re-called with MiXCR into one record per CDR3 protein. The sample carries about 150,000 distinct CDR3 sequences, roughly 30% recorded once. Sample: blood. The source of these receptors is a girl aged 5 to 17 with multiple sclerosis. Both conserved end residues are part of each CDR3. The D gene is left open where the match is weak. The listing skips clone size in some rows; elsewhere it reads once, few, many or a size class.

cdr3_nt: TGTGCCAGCAGTGAAAGACTTGATGAAAAACTGTTTTTT; cdr3_aa: CASSERLDEKLFF; j_call: TRBJ1-4; v_call: TRBV6-1; d_call: .; clone_size: many
cdr3_nt: TGTGCCAGCAGTGATCAGCGACAGGGTCCAAGCTCCTACAATGAGCAGTTCTTC; cdr3_aa: CASSDQRQGPSSYNEQFF; j_call: TRBJ2-1; v_call: TRBV25-1; d_call: TRBD1; clone_size: many
cdr3_nt: TGTGCCAGCAGCTTAGTCGGAGCGACCTACAATGAGCAGTTCTTC; cdr3_aa: CASSLVGATYNEQFF; j_call: TRBJ2-1; v_call: TRBV7-2; d_call: .; clone_size: .
cdr3_nt: TGCGCCAGCAGCTTTGGTGCCTTAGCGGAGCAGTTCTTC; cdr3_aa: CASSFGALAEQFF; j_call: TRBJ2-1; v_call: TRBV4-1; d_call: .; clone_size: many
cdr3_nt: TGTGCCAGCAGCCGGACGGGTAATGGCAATCAGCCCCAGCATTTT; cdr3_aa: CASSRTGNGNQPQHF; j_call: TRBJ1-5; v_call: TRBV5-6; d_call: .; clone_size: .
cdr3_nt: TGCAGTGCTAGAGTCCCTAGCGGGAGGGCCTTGGGAAGTGAGCAGTTCTTC; cdr3_aa: CSARVPSGRALGSEQFF; j_call: TRBJ2-1; v_call: TRBV20-1; d_call: TRBD2; clone_size: .
cdr3_nt: TGTGCCAGCAGCCAAGATGGGTCATTCAGTGAGCAGTTCTTC; cdr3_aa: CASSQDGSFSEQFF; j_call: TRBJ2-1; v_call: TRBV3-1; d_call: .; clone_size: few
cdr3_nt: TGTGCCAGCAGCCCCCGGGTGAGCACAGATACGCAGTATTTT; cdr3_aa: CASSPRVSTDTQYF; j_call: TRBJ2-3; v_call: TRBV3-1; d_call: .; clone_size: few
cdr3_nt: TGTGCCAGCAGCTTAGTACCGGGGTCGCAGTATTTT; cdr3_aa: CASSLVPGSQYF; j_call: TRBJ2-3; v_call: TRBV7-2; d_call: .; clone_size: .
cdr3_nt: TGCAGCGTTGATACCGGGGGGGACACTGAAGCTTTCTTT; cdr3_aa: CSVDTGGDTEAFF; j_call: TRBJ1-1; v_call: TRBV29-1; d_call: .; clone_size: many
cdr3_nt: TGTGCCAGCAGCCACCCAGGGGCGAAGGAGACCCAGTACTTC; cdr3_aa: CASSHPGAKETQYF; j_call: TRBJ2-5; v_call: TRBV5-6; d_call: .; clone_size: few
cdr3_nt: TGTGCTCTGAGGGCGGCCGCTATGAATGGCTACACCTTC; cdr3_aa: CALRAAAMNGYTF; j_call: TRBJ1-2; v_call: TRBV10-3; d_call: .; clone_size: many
cdr3_nt: TGTGCCACCAGTGATTCTACCCAGGGAGGAAAGACGCAGTATTTT; cdr3_aa: CATSDSTQGGKTQYF; j_call: TRBJ2-3; v_call: TRBV24-1; d_call: .; clone_size: .
cdr3_nt: TGTGCCAGCAGTTTAGGAGACTATTACGAGCAGTACTTC; cdr3_aa: CASSLGDYYEQYF; j_call: TRBJ2-7; v_call: TRBV12-3/TRBV12-4; d_call: .; clone_size: few
cdr3_nt: TGCGCCAGCAGCCAAATTTTCAGCGGAGAAAAACTGTTTTTT; cdr3_aa: CASSQIFSGEKLFF; j_call: TRBJ1-4; v_call: TRBV4-1; d_call: .; clone_size: few
cdr3_nt: TGTGCCTGGAATCTAGCGGGACGCAATGAGCAGTTCTTC; cdr3_aa: CAWNLAGRNEQFF; j_call: TRBJ2-1; v_call: TRBV30; d_call: TRBD2; clone_size: .
cdr3_nt: TGTGCCAGCAGCCCTCTTCTAGCCAAAAACATTCAGTACTTC; cdr3_aa: CASSPLLAKNIQYF; j_call: TRBJ2-4; v_call: TRBV14; d_call: .; clone_size: .
cdr3_nt: TGTGCCAGCAGTCCAGCGGGCTACGAGCAGTACTTC; cdr3_aa: CASSPAGYEQYF; j_call: TRBJ2-7; v_call: TRBV12-3/TRBV12-4; d_call: .; clone_size: many
cdr3_nt: TGTGCCAGCAGGGCAGGGACTAGCGGGAGCTCCTACAGTGGGCAGTTCTTC; cdr3_aa: CASRAGTSGSSYSGQFF; j_call: TRBJ2-1; v_call: TRBV6-6; d_call: TRBD2; clone_size: .
cdr3_nt: TGTGCCATCAGTGAGTCATTAGCGGGAGAAGAGACCCAGTACTTC; cdr3_aa: CAISESLAGEETQYF; j_call: TRBJ2-5; v_call: TRBV10-3; d_call: TRBD2; clone_size: many
cdr3_nt: TGCGCCAGCAGCTTGGGCCGAGGGGCAGATACGCAGTATTTT; cdr3_aa: CASSLGRGADTQYF; j_call: TRBJ2-3; v_call: TRBV5-1; d_call: .; clone_size: .
cdr3_nt: TGCGCCAGCAGCTTGGGGGATCCGGCCAAAAACATTCAGTACTTC; cdr3_aa: CASSLGDPAKNIQYF; j_call: TRBJ2-4; v_call: TRBV5-1; d_call: .; clone_size: many
cdr3_nt: TGTGCCAGCAGCGCATCCGGGACAGGGTCGGCCGAGCAGTACTTC; cdr3_aa: CASSASGTGSAEQYF; j_call: TRBJ2-7; v_call: TRBV9; d_call: TRBD1; clone_size: .
cdr3_nt: TGTGCCAGCACCAGCGGATACAATGGGCAGTTCTTC; cdr3_aa: CASTSGYNGQFF; j_call: TRBJ2-1; v_call: TRBV19; d_call: .; clone_size: once
cdr3_nt: TGTGCCAGCAGCGTTTCGACAGGGGGCATGTACGAGCAGTACTTC; cdr3_aa: CASSVSTGGMYEQYF; j_call: TRBJ2-7; v_call: TRBV9; d_call: TRBD1; clone_size: many
cdr3_nt: TGTGCCAGCAGTTTGGACGGGAGCTCTGGGGCCAACGTCCTGACTTTC; cdr3_aa: CASSLDGSSGANVLTF; j_call: TRBJ2-6; v_call: TRBV28; d_call: .; clone_size: .
cdr3_nt: TGTGCCAGTAGTATTGAAGGTAGCTCCTACAATGAGCAGTTCTTC; cdr3_aa: CASSIEGSSYNEQFF; j_call: TRBJ2-1; v_call: TRBV19; d_call: .; clone_size: once
cdr3_nt: TGCAGTGCTAGATCGGACAGTTACACAGATACGCAGTATTTT; cdr3_aa: CSARSDSYTDTQYF; j_call: TRBJ2-3; v_call: TRBV20-1; d_call: .; clone_size: .
cdr3_nt: TGCAGTGCTCCCAAAGAAACAGGGGGTTGGTCCTATAATTCACCCCTCCACTTT; cdr3_aa: CSAPKETGGWSYNSPLHF; j_call: TRBJ1-6; v_call: TRBV20-1; d_call: TRBD1; clone_size: many
cdr3_nt: TGCAGTGCTACGGACAGGGGGAATGAAAAACTGTTTTTT; cdr3_aa: CSATDRGNEKLFF; j_call: TRBJ1-4; v_call: TRBV20-1; d_call: TRBD1; clone_size: .
cdr3_nt: TGCGCCAGCAGCTCACCGGGACAGGGGATTTGGGAGCAGTACTTC; cdr3_aa: CASSSPGQGIWEQYF; j_call: TRBJ2-5; v_call: TRBV5-1; d_call: TRBD1; clone_size: many
cdr3_nt: TGTGCCAGCAGCCAAGGATCGGGGCAGGGGGCAATCGAGCAGTACTTC; cdr3_aa: CASSQGSGQGAIEQYF; j_call: TRBJ2-7; v_call: TRBV3-1; d_call: TRBD1; clone_size: few